This T cell receptor beta chain was obtained from a study of blood T cell repertoires in COVID-19. Here immunoSEQ multiplex PCR was the method, and the copy in TCRdb shows in-frame clones only, minus some. The data hold 400,000 to 550,000 clones, with roughly 85% observed a single time. Participants were placed into cohorts based on the clinical history they reported. The CDR3 spans 16 residues. In germline, CDR1 is LGHNA, CDR2 YSLEER. Trimming left V 1 base short and J 2 bases short, with 14 bases between. Sequencing used PBMCs or T cells enriched from blood (not recorded which). This sequence originates from a woman aged 18-29 years with acute COVID-19. The chain has TRBV4-3 and TRBJ1-1; D unclear. CDR3 residues: CASSQVRAGKNTEAFF. Written as DNA, the CDR3 is TGCGCCAGCAGCCAAGTTAGAGCAGGAAAAAACACTGAAGCTTTCTTT.